The rows below give T cell receptor beta chains drawn from one sample of a study of cytomegalovirus exposure and HLA in healthy donors. Some clones are missing from TCRdb's copy, which holds only in-frame ones; the method was immunoSEQ multiplex PCR. This sample has 110,000 or so clones, with more than 70% found just once. Sequencing was carried out using PBMCs. The receptors here all came from a young man in good health and CMV-seronegative. Both conserved end residues are part of each CDR3. Fields, in order: D gene, J gene, clone size, V gene, CDR3 protein, CDR3 DNA. The D gene is left open where the match is weak. Part of the rows lack a size; the others show once, few, many or a class for expanded clones.

d_call: NA
j_call: TRBJ2-2
clone_size: NA
v_call: TRBV15
cdr3_aa: CATSREGGANTGELFF
cdr3_nt: TGTGCCACCAGCAGAGAGGGGGGGGCTAACACCGGGGAGCTGTTTTTT

d_call: NA
j_call: TRBJ1-4
clone_size: NA
v_call: TRBV18
cdr3_aa: CASSPGATNEKLFF
cdr3_nt: TGTGCCAGCTCACCGGGAGCAACTAATGAAAAACTGTTTTTT

d_call: NA
j_call: TRBJ1-2
clone_size: NA
v_call: TRBV2
cdr3_aa: CASSEGEFRYTF
cdr3_nt: TGTGCCAGCAGTGAAGGAGAGTTCCGCTACACCTTC

d_call: NA
j_call: TRBJ2-3
clone_size: NA
v_call: TRBV10-3
cdr3_aa: CAINRNTRASSTDTQYF
cdr3_nt: TGTGCCATCAATCGGAACACCAGGGCGTCGAGCACAGATACGCAGTATTTT

d_call: NA
j_call: TRBJ1-2
clone_size: NA
v_call: TRBV4-3
cdr3_aa: CASSQDGAVGYTF
cdr3_nt: TGCGCCAGCAGCCAGGATGGGGCAGTCGGCTACACCTTC

d_call: NA
j_call: TRBJ1-1
clone_size: NA
v_call: TRBV6-1
cdr3_aa: CASSAELWNTEAFF
cdr3_nt: TGTGCCAGCAGTGCCGAGCTATGGAACACTGAAGCTTTCTTT

d_call: NA
j_call: TRBJ2-1
clone_size: few
v_call: TRBV4-1
cdr3_aa: CASSREGFGRQFF
cdr3_nt: TGCGCCAGCAGCCGGGAAGGATTCGGGAGACAGTTCTTC

d_call: TRBD2
j_call: TRBJ2-6
clone_size: NA
v_call: TRBV5-6
cdr3_aa: CASSPLRSGGLSGANVLTF
cdr3_nt: TGTGCCAGCAGCCCCTTGAGGAGCGGGGGGTTGTCTGGGGCCAACGTCCTGACTTTC

d_call: NA
j_call: TRBJ2-7
clone_size: NA
v_call: TRBV18
cdr3_aa: CASSSTTGSYEQYF
cdr3_nt: TGTGCCAGCTCATCTACGACAGGCTCCTACGAGCAGTACTTC

d_call: NA
j_call: TRBJ1-1
clone_size: few
v_call: TRBV25-1
cdr3_aa: CASSMNTEAFF
cdr3_nt: TGTGCCAGTTCCATGAACACTGAAGCTTTCTTT

d_call: TRBD1
j_call: TRBJ1-1
clone_size: NA
v_call: TRBV6-1
cdr3_aa: CASRDRGRTEAFF
cdr3_nt: TGTGCCAGCAGGGACAGGGGGCGAACTGAAGCTTTCTTT

d_call: TRBD1
j_call: TRBJ2-1
clone_size: NA
v_call: TRBV2
cdr3_aa: CATRSGQGAGEQFF
cdr3_nt: TGTGCCACCCGTTCGGGGCAGGGGGCCGGTGAGCAGTTCTTC

d_call: NA
j_call: TRBJ2-7
clone_size: NA
v_call: TRBV15
cdr3_aa: CATSRAEKTYEQYF
cdr3_nt: TGTGCCACCAGCAGAGCTGAGAAAACCTACGAGCAGTACTTC

d_call: TRBD2
j_call: TRBJ2-7
clone_size: NA
v_call: TRBV5-4
cdr3_aa: CASSLTSVSSYEQYF
cdr3_nt: TGTGCCAGCAGCCTGACTAGCGTTAGCTCCTACGAGCAGTACTTC

d_call: NA
j_call: TRBJ1-2
clone_size: NA
v_call: TRBV5-1
cdr3_aa: CASSPALAGDGYTF
cdr3_nt: TGCGCCAGCAGCCCGGCTCTGGCAGGCGATGGCTACACCTTC

d_call: TRBD2
j_call: TRBJ2-2
clone_size: NA
v_call: TRBV19
cdr3_aa: CASSMGPPLSGKKTGELFF
cdr3_nt: TGTGCCAGTAGTATGGGACCTCCTCTTAGCGGGAAGAAGACCGGGGAGCTGTTTTTT

d_call: NA
j_call: TRBJ1-5
clone_size: NA
v_call: TRBV5-6
cdr3_aa: CASSSLGFRGEDQPQHF
cdr3_nt: TGTGCCAGCAGCAGCTTGGGGTTTCGAGGGGAGGATCAGCCCCAGCATTTT

d_call: NA
j_call: TRBJ2-5
clone_size: NA
v_call: TRBV29-1
cdr3_aa: CSVEPPSAQYF
cdr3_nt: TGCAGCGTTGAACCCCCCAGTGCCCAGTACTTC

d_call: NA
j_call: TRBJ2-3
clone_size: NA
v_call: TRBV19
cdr3_aa: CASSIGKSTDTQYF
cdr3_nt: TGTGCCAGTAGTATCGGGAAAAGCACAGATACGCAGTATTTT

d_call: NA
j_call: TRBJ2-1
clone_size: NA
v_call: TRBV11-2
cdr3_aa: CASRSPRGSSYNEQFF
cdr3_nt: TGTGCCAGCAGGTCCCCGCGCGGTAGCTCCTACAATGAGCAGTTCTTC

d_call: TRBD1
j_call: TRBJ1-5
clone_size: NA
v_call: TRBV11-2
cdr3_aa: CASGTGGNQPQHF
cdr3_nt: TGTGCCAGCGGAACAGGGGGCAACCAGCCCCAGCATTTT

d_call: NA
j_call: TRBJ1-1
clone_size: NA
v_call: TRBV23-1
cdr3_aa: CASSRFDNSIVNTEAFF
cdr3_nt: TGCGCCAGCAGTCGCTTCGACAACTCGATCGTGAACACTGAAGCTTTCTTT

d_call: NA
j_call: TRBJ2-3
clone_size: few
v_call: TRBV19
cdr3_aa: CASSTPGMKDTQYF
cdr3_nt: TGTGCCAGTAGTACCCCAGGGATGAAAGATACGCAGTATTTT

d_call: NA
j_call: TRBJ1-2
clone_size: many
v_call: TRBV9
cdr3_aa: CASSVEGNYGYTF
cdr3_nt: TGTGCCAGCAGCGTAGAGGGGAACTATGGCTACACCTTC

d_call: NA
j_call: TRBJ2-7
clone_size: NA
v_call: TRBV5-4
cdr3_aa: CASSFEQGGNEQYF
cdr3_nt: TGTGCCAGCAGCTTTGAACAGGGAGGGAACGAGCAGTACTTC

d_call: NA
j_call: TRBJ2-3
clone_size: NA
v_call: TRBV13
cdr3_aa: CASSLVSDYTDTQYF
cdr3_nt: TGTGCCAGCAGCTTAGTTAGCGACTACACAGATACGCAGTATTTT

d_call: NA
j_call: TRBJ1-1
clone_size: NA
v_call: TRBV9
cdr3_aa: CASSVEPPGATQNTEAFF
cdr3_nt: TGTGCCAGCAGCGTAGAGCCCCCGGGAGCCACTCAGAACACTGAAGCTTTCTTT

d_call: NA
j_call: TRBJ1-5
clone_size: NA
v_call: TRBV30
cdr3_aa: CAWGDLGNQPQHF
cdr3_nt: TGTGCCTGGGGGGACTTGGGCAATCAGCCCCAGCATTTT

d_call: NA
j_call: TRBJ1-2
clone_size: NA
v_call: TRBV11-2
cdr3_aa: CASSLDSQGYTF
cdr3_nt: TGTGCCAGCAGCTTAGATTCGCAGGGCTACACCTTC

d_call: TRBD1
j_call: TRBJ1-5
clone_size: NA
v_call: TRBV5-1
cdr3_aa: CASRDGTGGENQPQHF
cdr3_nt: TGCGCCAGCAGAGACGGGACAGGGGGAGAGAATCAGCCCCAGCATTTT

d_call: TRBD1
j_call: TRBJ1-2
clone_size: NA
v_call: TRBV6-5
cdr3_aa: CASRRTGVNYGYTF
cdr3_nt: TGTGCCAGCAGGAGGACAGGGGTTAACTATGGCTACACCTTC

d_call: TRBD1
j_call: TRBJ1-5
clone_size: once
v_call: TRBV19
cdr3_aa: CASSDRENQPQHF
cdr3_nt: TGTGCCAGTAGTGACAGGGAAAATCAGCCCCAGCATTTT

d_call: TRBD1
j_call: TRBJ1-4
clone_size: few
v_call: TRBV5-1
cdr3_aa: CASSNAQGAGEKLFF
cdr3_nt: TGCGCCAGCAGCAACGCACAGGGGGCGGGCGAAAAACTGTTTTTT

d_call: NA
j_call: TRBJ1-2
clone_size: NA
v_call: TRBV4-3
cdr3_aa: CASSQGSGQQANYGYTF
cdr3_nt: TGCGCCAGCAGCCAAGGCTCCGGACAGCAAGCTAACTATGGCTACACCTTC

d_call: NA
j_call: TRBJ2-1
clone_size: few
v_call: TRBV6-5
cdr3_aa: CASSYGSTDSEQFF
cdr3_nt: TGTGCCAGCAGTTACGGTTCGACTGATAGTGAGCAGTTCTTC

d_call: NA
j_call: TRBJ1-5
clone_size: few
v_call: TRBV7-6
cdr3_aa: CASSLAGLGSAQHF
cdr3_nt: TGTGCCAGCAGCTTAGCGGGGCTAGGTTCGGCCCAGCATTTT

d_call: TRBD2
j_call: TRBJ2-1
clone_size: NA
v_call: TRBV29-1
cdr3_aa: CSVEGREINEQFF
cdr3_nt: TGCAGCGTTGAAGGGCGGGAGATCAATGAGCAGTTCTTC

d_call: TRBD2
j_call: TRBJ2-1
clone_size: few
v_call: TRBV6-5
cdr3_aa: CASRASGYNEQFF
cdr3_nt: TGTGCCAGCAGAGCTAGCGGTTACAATGAGCAGTTCTTC

d_call: NA
j_call: TRBJ1-4
clone_size: NA
v_call: TRBV7-9
cdr3_aa: CASSLGGDEKLFF
cdr3_nt: TGTGCCAGCAGCTTAGGGGGGGATGAAAAACTGTTTTTT

d_call: NA
j_call: TRBJ2-3
clone_size: NA
v_call: TRBV4-2
cdr3_aa: CASSHSGLSSTDTQYF
cdr3_nt: TGTGCCAGCAGCCACTCGGGACTCTCTAGCACAGATACGCAGTATTTT

d_call: TRBD2
j_call: TRBJ2-3
clone_size: NA
v_call: TRBV7-2
cdr3_aa: CASSSGLGVIDTQYF
cdr3_nt: TGTGCCAGCAGCTCGGGACTAGGGGTAATAGATACGCAGTATTTT

d_call: NA
j_call: TRBJ1-5
clone_size: few
v_call: TRBV7-8
cdr3_aa: CASSPDWVQPQHF
cdr3_nt: TGTGCCAGCAGCCCCGACTGGGTCCAGCCCCAGCATTTT

d_call: NA
j_call: TRBJ2-1
clone_size: NA
v_call: TRBV10-3
cdr3_aa: CAITRERAYNEQFF
cdr3_nt: TGTGCCATCACACGGGAGAGGGCCTACAATGAGCAGTTCTTC

d_call: TRBD2
j_call: TRBJ2-5
clone_size: few
v_call: TRBV5-4
cdr3_aa: CASSFSGVQETQYF
cdr3_nt: TGTGCCAGCAGCTTTAGCGGGGTCCAAGAGACCCAGTACTTC

d_call: TRBD1
j_call: TRBJ1-1
clone_size: NA
v_call: TRBV6-5
cdr3_aa: CASSRQGARDTEAFF
cdr3_nt: TGTGCCAGCAGTCGCCAGGGGGCGCGGGACACTGAAGCTTTCTTT

d_call: TRBD1
j_call: TRBJ1-5
clone_size: NA
v_call: TRBV19
cdr3_aa: CASNNRQGRRQPQHF
cdr3_nt: TGTGCCAGTAACAACCGACAGGGAAGGAGACAGCCCCAGCATTTT

d_call: NA
j_call: TRBJ1-1
clone_size: few
v_call: TRBV27
cdr3_aa: CASSLQGFLNTEAFF
cdr3_nt: TGTGCCAGCAGCCTTCAGGGGTTTCTGAACACTGAAGCTTTCTTT

d_call: TRBD1
j_call: TRBJ1-2
clone_size: NA
v_call: TRBV27
cdr3_aa: CASSLTGVNGYTF
cdr3_nt: TGTGCCAGCAGTTTGACAGGGGTTAACGGCTACACCTTC

d_call: NA
j_call: TRBJ1-2
clone_size: few
v_call: TRBV6-5
cdr3_aa: CASSYDRDGYTF
cdr3_nt: TGTGCCAGCAGTTACGATCGGGATGGCTACACCTTC

d_call: TRBD2
j_call: TRBJ2-3
clone_size: NA
v_call: TRBV4-2
cdr3_aa: CASSQGTSDTDTQYF
cdr3_nt: TGTGCCAGCAGCCAAGGGACTAGCGACACAGATACGCAGTATTTT

d_call: TRBD2
j_call: TRBJ2-1
clone_size: NA
v_call: TRBV5-1
cdr3_aa: CASRLAVNEQFF
cdr3_nt: TGCGCCAGCAGACTAGCGGTAAATGAGCAGTTCTTC

d_call: NA
j_call: TRBJ2-7
clone_size: NA
v_call: TRBV7-6
cdr3_aa: CASSLGGGAYEQYF
cdr3_nt: TGTGCCAGCAGCTTAGGTGGGGGGGCATACGAGCAGTACTTC

d_call: TRBD1
j_call: TRBJ1-5
clone_size: few
v_call: TRBV29-1
cdr3_aa: CSVAQGGNQPQHF
cdr3_nt: TGCAGCGTTGCACAGGGGGGAAATCAGCCCCAGCATTTT

d_call: TRBD2
j_call: TRBJ2-7
clone_size: NA
v_call: TRBV18
cdr3_aa: CASSPPTSSGRNHEQYF
cdr3_nt: TGTGCCAGCTCACCACCGACCTCTAGCGGGAGGAACCACGAGCAGTACTTC